This paragraph reports one T cell receptor beta chain. No cognate antigen has been identified for it. Per-base quality was not reported, and no clone a single base away is much larger than it. This sample was taken from a study of shared clonotypes between healthy human individuals (dated by TCRdb to the early 2020s). Background on the whole study: Three men and a couple of women, aged 18 to 49 years, made up the cohort. The study deeply sequenced blood TCR repertoires of five healthy adults to estimate repertoire size and the extent of clonotype sharing between individuals. Leukapheresis yielded between about 0.85 and 10 billion PBMCs per donor. To increase sequencing depth and limit assay-specific biases, different laboratories used diverse techniques to prepare libraries and sequence TCR repertoires.

Using the deep immunoSEQ assay, TCR CDR3 regions were amplified from genomic DNA by multiplex PCR. Genomic DNA extracted from each cell subset was distributed evenly over all wells of several immunoSEQ 96-well plates, and each plate served as one replicate. For unsorted PBMC, around 0.3 ug genomic DNA, equal to approximately 30,000 T cell genomes, was loaded into each replicate PCR. Ten immunoSEQ deep assay plates were used to sequence unsorted PBMC genomic DNA. Purified libraries were quantified with a Qubit 3.0 fluorometer, sized on a Bioanalyzer 2100, and re-quantified with the KAPA Library Quantification kit. Each immunoSEQ 96-well plate was sequenced on its own single-read 150-cycle Illumina NextSeq 550 flow cell. As for how the authors treated the data: Because the immunoSEQ output included only junctional sequences and no quality scores, the filtering could not be the same as the filtering used for full-length reads. Sequences were annotated with PyIR, a Python wrapper for IgBLAST v1.9, using IMGT germline references to assign V/J genes and CDR3. Reads were removed for weak V/J assignments (E-value above 1e-6), missing CDR3, stop codons, out-of-frame junctions, or ambiguous translated residues. A V3J clonotype was defined by an identical inferred V gene, J gene, and CDR3 amino acid sequence. To compute the percentage overlap between repertoires, the number of shared unique clonotypes was divided by the size of the smaller repertoire. Richness of each repertoire was evaluated using RTK rarefaction, the Chao1 estimator, and Recon v2.1 estimates of unobserved clonotypes. TCRdb took this table from immuneACCESS and kept in-frame rearrangements with V and J called. Such tables lack part of the clones; where checked against another copy, unresolved V genes explain under half of the gap, and the rest is unexplained. The DNA gave D and trimming, while V, J and clone size come from that table. The sample data list more than 450,000 clones, and about four fifths of these were observed just once. Approximately 13% of the sample is held by the ten biggest clonotypes.

The donors were healthy, HIV-negative adults who had no recently reported acute infections or vaccinations. All donors were Caucasian adults living in Nashville, Tennessee, USA. For unsorted samples, 85 million to 100 million PBMCs were counted, and genomic DNA was extracted using the QIAamp DNA Blood Mini kit. After blood collection by leukapheresis, PBMCs were isolated using Ficoll-Histopaque density gradient centrifugation and then cryopreserved in the vapor phase of liquid nitrogen. What the authors observed across the whole study: Sampling was limited to blood, and TCR repertoires in tissue likely differ from TCR repertoires in blood. Pairwise subsampling led to the expectation that sequencing depth would affect the degree of clonotype sharing among donors. The small number of donors limited the genetic and exposure-history diversity represented.

CDR1 and CDR2 were assigned from the germline V gene as SQVTM and ANQGSEA. V is shortened by 8 bases, J by 0 bases, and the region joining them spans 8 bases. The CDR3 sequence holds 13 residues, the cysteine and phenylalanine included. The sequence is cut down to CDR3 DNA, 39 bases in frame from base 1. The receptor chain draws on TRBV29-1 and TRBJ1-6, with no confidently assigned D gene. Input material: PBMCs. This receptor was identified in a woman aged 40 to 55 in good health. Some clones in this sample may be carry-over from other donors' samples. For the CDR3, the sequence is CSIQSSYNSPLHF. The DNA sequence follows: TGCAGCATACAGAGCTCCTATAATTCACCCCTCCACTTT.